This note documents a single T cell receptor beta chain sequence. Its antigen is currently not known. Qualities for individual bases were not recorded, and no much larger clone is one base off. The CDR3 has 14 amino acids, counting the end cysteine and phenylalanine. The sequence is cut down to CDR3 DNA, 42 bases in frame from base 1. Trimming takes 5 bases from V and 5 bases from J, and the germline ends sit 12 bases apart. In the germline V gene, CDR1 corresponds to SGHNT and CDR2 to YENEEA. The patients had surgically resected primary melanoma that was considered potentially curable but at risk of metastatic recurrence. The data stem from a study of primary melanoma T cells and metastatic recurrence (TCRdb year 2020). For context, the study as a whole: A total of around 190 primary melanomas made up the cohort, all of stage T2 to T4 and more than 1 mm thick. Whether T-cell fraction and T-cell repertoire clonality in primary melanoma tumors predicted patient outcome was tested in the study. Progression-free survival was the clinical outcome compared against the T-cell fraction measured by TCR beta sequencing. Histopathological grading of tumor-infiltrating lymphocytes was compared with the T-cell fraction derived from sequencing.

The library came from the immunoSEQ multiplex PCR assay. Primary melanoma tumor tissue was subjected to high-throughput sequencing of the T-cell receptor beta chain. On the authors' methods: Among the repertoire analyses were the distribution of insertions and deletions and the sharing of TCRB CDR3 between samples. A gradient-boosted model ranked the predictive value of the T-cell fraction against histopathological variables. Held by TCRdb, this immuneACCESS table contains in-frame sequences only and omits some clones. Under half of the omission traces to an unresolved V gene where checked; the cause of the rest is unknown. The DNA was the basis for D and trimming; V, J and clone size are from that table. The sample records approximately 120 clones, around 89% of which are singletons. Roughly 20% of the sample comes from the top ten. Study-level results and caveats: An effective T-cell-mediated antitumor response in primary melanoma was presented by the authors only as a suggestion rather than as a demonstrated mechanism. Progression-free survival was reportedly predicted by the tumor T-cell fraction independently of thickness, ulceration, mitotic rate and age. Compared with adding any other histopathological variable to tumor thickness, adding T-cell fraction reportedly produced a bigger improvement in progression-free survival prediction. A T-cell fraction above 20% appeared protective regardless of ulceration status, mitotic rate or nodal disease.

Material: melanoma tumor tissue. The receptor was derived from a human donor with melanoma. The chain uses TRBV11-3 and TRBJ2-2; possibly the D gene is TRBD2, per 6 matching bases. The DNA sequence is TGTGCCAGCAGCCCGGGACTCACTACCGGGGAGCTGTTTTTT. It specifies CASSPGLTTGELFF.